Following are 29 T cell receptor beta chains from one sample sequenced in a study of blood T cell repertoires in COVID-19. Clones were sequenced by immunoSEQ multiplex PCR, and TCRdb holds only the in-frame ones, with some missing. The sample shows 250,000 to 350,000 clones, 90% of them seen only once. The sequencing sample was made of PBMCs or T cells enriched from blood (not recorded which). The receptors originated from a woman aged 18-29 years with acute COVID-19.

The table lists this clone with a count of one. This sequence joins TRBV29-1 and TRBJ1-2, with a possible D match to TRBD1 (5 bases). V was pared by 3 bases and J by 3 bases, with 11 bases between. The CDR3 is 13 amino acids. CDR1 SQVTM and CDR2 ANQGSEA come from the germline V gene. Written as DNA, the CDR3 is TGCAGCGTTGAGGTCCCGGGGGACTATGGCTACACCTTC. This translates into CSVEVPGDYGYTF.

Worth noting for this clone: Other DNA sequences in the same sample also yield this CDR3. The chain joins TRBV28 to TRBJ1-1; D unresolved. The V gene lost 8 bases and the J gene lost 11 bases, with 15 bases spanning the gap. This CDR3 spans 11 amino acids. Germline V gene lookup returns CDR1 MDHEN and CDR2 SYDVKM. The CDR3 nucleotides are TGTGCCAGCTCCTTGTCGCGAGAGGCTTTCTTT. This translates into CASSLSREAFF.

The chain is built from TRBV29-1 and TRBJ2-5, with a tentative D call TRBD2 (6 bases). With 4 bases removed from V and 5 bases from J, the gap between germline ends came to 17 bases. This CDR3 comprises 14 residues. Germline V gene lookup returns CDR1 SQVTM and CDR2 ANQGSEA. CDR3 nucleotides: TGCAGCGTTGGAGACGGGGGTCTGGCTGAGACCCAGTACTTC. This codes for CSVGDGGLAETQYF.

This clone rates as medium-sized. The V call is TRBV6-1, the J call TRBJ2-7, with 11 nucleotides matching TRBD2. The V and J ends lost 2 bases and 5 bases, in that order; junction bases with no gene match: 5. The V gene's germline CDR1 is MNHNS and CDR2 SASEGT. The CDR3 runs to 15 residues. The CDR3 DNA is TGTGCCAGCAGTGAATTAGCGGGAGGGCCTGACGAGCAGTACTTC. Protein: CASSELAGGPDEQYF.

The chain uses TRBV7-9 and TRBJ1-5, with 8 bases fitting TRBD1. The CDR3 runs 15 residues. Trimming took 1 base from V and 4 from J; bases not matched to a gene: 3. Germline V gene lookup returns CDR1 SEHNR and CDR2 FQNEAQ (reference sequence). The CDR3 here is CASSLGTGPNQPQHF. The CDR3 coding sequence is TGTGCCAGCAGCTTAGGGACAGGGCCTAATCAGCCCCAGCATTTT.

The J gene is TRBJ2-7, the V gene TRBV2; 7 bases are a match to TRBD2. V lost 6 bases, J lost 5 bases, and 7 bases stayed unmatched. CDR3 size: 13 residues. Looked up from germline, CDR1 is SNHLY and CDR2 is FYNNEI. DNA for the CDR3: TGTGCCAGCAGGACGGGCGGGGGTCACGAGCAGTACTTC. Amino acids: CASRTGGGHEQYF.

V is TRBV6-5 and J is TRBJ1-6; 7 bases line up with TRBD1. Germline V gives CDR1 MNHEY, CDR2 SVGAGI. The CDR3 is 16 amino acids. V lost 0 bases, J lost 7 bases, and 6 bases stayed unmatched. CDR3 sequence (DNA): TGTGCCAGCAGTTACTCACGGGACAGAGTGAATTCACCCCTCCACTTT. This translates into CASSYSRDRVNSPLHF.

The CDR3 is CASSERPGYEQYF. CDR3 sequence (DNA): TGTGCCAGCAGCGAGCGCCCGGGGTACGAGCAGTACTTC. The chain uses TRBV28 and TRBJ2-7; D is possibly TRBD2 (5 bases). The V gene lost 6 bases and the J gene lost 4 bases, with 13 bases spanning the gap. There are 13 residues in the CDR3. From germline, CDR1 is MDHEN and CDR2 SYDVKM.

J is TRBJ2-1 and V is TRBV6-1, with 13 bases identical to TRBD2. CDR1 is MNHNS, CDR2 SASEGT, per germline. The CDR3 length is 15 residues. V shed 3 bases, J shed 6 bases, and the junction held 2 bases outside the gene matches. The CDR3 DNA sequence: TGTGCCAGCAGTGACGGGACTAGCGGGATCAATGAGCAGTTCTTC. It codes for CASSDGTSGINEQFF.

This sequence joins TRBV21-1 and TRBJ2-7; TRBD1, the D gene given by the table, was not confirmed from the DNA. TRBV21-1 is designated a pseudogene. This CDR3 spans 16 amino acids. The CDR3, as DNA: TGTGCCAGCAGTAACCAACCTACAGGGAGCTCCTACGAGCAGTACTTC. This codes for CASSNQPTGSSYEQYF.

The chain joins TRBV7-2 to TRBJ1-5, with unresolved D. With 1 base removed from V and 3 bases from J, the gap between germline ends came to 4 bases. Germline CDR1 reads SGHTA; CDR2 reads FQGNSA. The CDR3 runs to 13 residues. CDR3 in DNA: TGTGCCAGCAGCTTAGACTACAATCAGCCCCAGCATTTT. It encodes CASSLDYNQPQHF.

The gene calls are TRBV21-1 and TRBJ2-7; the table assigns TRBD1, which was not confirmed against the DNA. TRBV21-1 is listed as a pseudogene. CDR3 length: 16 residues. CDR3 DNA: TGTGCCAGCAGCAAAGGCTTCCAGGGCCCCTCCTACGAGCAGTACTTC. Residues: CASSKGFQGPSYEQYF.

The genes are TRBV7-3 and TRBJ1-6; tentatively, D is TRBD1 (6 bases). The CDR3 loop spans 14 amino acids. V gave up 3 bases and J gave up 7 bases, with 10 bases separating them. CDR1 is SGHTA and CDR2 is FQGTGA in the germline V gene. The CDR3 DNA reads TGTGCCAGCAGCTTGGGACAAAACAATTCACCCCTCCACTTT. This translates into CASSLGQNNSPLHF.

This chain links TRBV29-1 with TRBJ2-7; TRBD2 is a possible D gene (5 bases). The CDR3 extends over 14 amino acids. CDR1 and CDR2 from the germline V gene are SQVTM and ANQGSEA. V was trimmed by 4 bases and J by 4 bases, leaving 17 bases between them. The CDR3 here is CSVAPTLARYEQYF. The CDR3 nucleotides are TGCAGCGTTGCCCCAACATTAGCGCGTTACGAGCAGTACTTC.

This sequence joins TRBV7-3 and TRBJ2-7; D gene ambiguous. The CDR3 extends over 14 amino acids. The germline V gene has CDR1 SGHTA and CDR2 FQGTGA. V was shortened by 3 bases and J by 0 bases, with 9 bases between the two germline ends. CDR3 region: CASSFFPGSYEQYF. CDR3 sequence (DNA): TGTGCCAGCAGCTTTTTCCCGGGCTCCTACGAGCAGTACTTC.

This clone was counted a single time. CDR3: CASSPGGGGYTF. DNA for the CDR3: TGTGCCAGCAGCCCTGGTGGGGGCGGCTACACCTTC. V gene TRBV27 combines with J gene TRBJ1-2; D is perhaps TRBD1 (6 bases). Trimming removed 6 bases from V and 8 bases from J, with 13 bases in between. Looked up from germline, CDR1 is MNHEY and CDR2 is SMNVEV (reference sequence). This CDR3 is 12 amino acids long.

The V gene is TRBV7-3, the J gene TRBJ2-1; 9 positions agree with TRBD2. The CDR3 runs 15 residues. CDR1 and CDR2 from the germline V gene are SGHTA and FQGTGA. The V segment lost 5 bases and the J segment 4 bases; nucleotides outside the gene matches: 6. The CDR3 DNA reads as TGTGCCAGCAGCGGGTCTAGCGGGAAATACAATGAGCAGTTCTTC. This codes for CASSGSSGKYNEQFF.

This clone was recorded only once. This chain joins TRBV5-4 and TRBJ2-1; weak D call: TRBD2 (5 bases). V dropped 0 bases and J dropped 2 bases, with 9 bases sitting between them. Germline lookup yields CDR1 SGHNT and CDR2 YYREEE (reference sequence). CDR3 length: 15 amino acids. CDR3: CASSLVGGPYNEQFF. CDR3 DNA: TGTGCCAGCAGCTTGGTAGGCGGGCCCTACAATGAGCAGTTCTTC. The whole variable domain, remainder taken from reference TRBV5-4 and TRBJ2-1, is ETGVTQSPTHLIKTRGQQVTLRCSSQSGHNTVSWYQQALGQGPQFIFQYYREEENGRGNFPPRFSGLQFPNYSSELNVNALELDDSALYLCASSLVGGPYNEQFFGPGTRLTVL.

This rearrangement joins TRBV28 to TRBJ2-7; D ambiguous. The V gene's germline CDR1 is MDHEN and CDR2 SYDVKM. This CDR3 has 12 amino acids. Between the trimmed V and J ends, which lost 3 bases and 3 bases, there was a span of 6 bases. The CDR3 sequence: CASSFSLYEQYF. The CDR3 DNA sequence: TGTGCCAGCAGTTTCTCCCTCTACGAGCAGTACTTC.

The chain recombines TRBV7-2 with TRBJ1-2; 7 bases fit TRBD1. This CDR3 has 14 amino acids. The junction had 6 bases not matched to a gene; V was cut back by 4 bases and J by 4 bases. Germline CDR1 reads SGHTA; CDR2 reads FQGNSA. CDR3 in amino acids: CASSSTGESYGYTF. The CDR3 nucleotides read TGTGCCAGCAGCTCCACAGGGGAAAGCTATGGCTACACCTTC.

The V and J genes are TRBV12-3 or TRBV12-4 and TRBJ2-3; D is unclear. V lost 7 bases to trimming and J lost 6 bases, with 14 bases between them. The CDR3 covers 13 residues. CDR3 nucleotides: TGTGCCAGCATAGTAAGAGGCGCGGATACGCAGTATTTT. The encoded protein is CASIVRGADTQYF.

The chain joins TRBV4-1 to TRBJ2-7; tentative D call: TRBD1 (6 bases). The CDR3 sequence is 17 residues long. Trimming took 0 bases from V and 3 from J, leaving 18 bases between them. Germline CDR1 and CDR2: MGHRA and YSYEKL. The CDR3 DNA reads as TGCGCCAGCAGCCAAGAGAAGTTCCCAGGGGCCCGCTACGAGCAGTACTTC. It specifies CASSQEKFPGARYEQYF.

The V call is TRBV7-9, the J call TRBJ1-2; 7 bases agree with TRBD1. V lost 5 bases and J lost 6; bases outside the gene matches: 6. The length of the CDR3 is 13 residues. CDR1 SEHNR and CDR2 FQNEAQ come from the germline V gene (reference sequence). DNA of the CDR3: TGTGCCAGCAGCCGAGGGGGCCATGATGGCTACACCTTC. This gives the protein CASSRGGHDGYTF.

The V and J genes are TRBV12-5 and TRBJ2-1; D gene ambiguous. Trimming removed 5 bases at V and 6 bases at J, with 2 bases between. CDR1 and CDR2 from the germline V gene are LGHNT and FRNRAP. The CDR3 covers 10 residues. The CDR3 DNA reads as TGTGCTAGTGGTCTCAATGAGCAGTTCTTC. Translating it yields CASGLNEQFF.

The genes are TRBV5-1 and TRBJ2-7, with 8 bases identical to TRBD2. The CDR3 has 15 residues. Germline-derived CDR1 and CDR2 are SGHRS and YFSETQ. V lost 0 bases, J lost 0 bases, and 2 bases stayed unmatched. The CDR3 spells CASSLEGLGSYEQYF. The CDR3 DNA sequence: TGCGCCAGCAGCTTGGAGGGACTAGGCTCCTACGAGCAGTACTTC.

This clone occurred once. The chain couples TRBV7-9 to TRBJ1-3; a possible D gene is TRBD1 (6 bases). V shed 5 bases and J shed 4 bases, with 15 bases lying between them. The germline CDR1 and CDR2 sequences are SEHNR and FQNEAQ (reference sequence). There are 15 residues in the CDR3. This chain's CDR3 is CASSPQAGAGNTIYF. The CDR3 DNA is TGTGCCAGCAGCCCGCAGGCGGGGGCCGGAAACACCATATATTTT.

V is TRBV28 and J is TRBJ1-2; tentative D call: TRBD1 (6 bases). Per the germline V gene, CDR1 is MDHEN and CDR2 is SYDVKM. The V end lost 6 bases, the J end lost 5 bases, and 10 bases lay between the germline ends. The length of the CDR3 is 12 residues. The CDR3 is CASRGTMYGYTF. CDR3 bases: TGTGCCAGCAGGGGGACAATGTATGGCTACACCTTC.

The chain uses TRBV7-3 and TRBJ1-2; 7 positions match TRBD1. Germline lookup yields CDR1 SGHTA and CDR2 FQGTGA. The CDR3 sequence is 15 residues long. Trimming removed 2 bases from V and 3 bases from J; junction bases left unmatched: 6. The CDR3 region is CASSLSPTGDYGYTF. CDR3 sequence (DNA): TGTGCCAGCAGCTTATCCCCTACAGGGGACTATGGCTACACCTTC.

J is TRBJ2-1 and V is TRBV11-2, with 10 bases fitting TRBD2. Trimming at V came to 8 bases and at J to 9 bases, leaving 7 bases not matched to a gene. The CDR3 runs 13 residues. The germline CDR1 and CDR2 sequences are SGHAT and FQNNGV. DNA of the CDR3: TGTGCCAGCCGGGCTAGCGGGAGCGGTGAGCAGTTCTTC. Its protein product is CASRASGSGEQFF.